The rows below give T cell receptor beta chains drawn from one sample of a study of post-analysis software for immune sequencing data. TCRdb processed the PCR reads anew with MiXCR; each CDR3 protein has one entry. The data show 150,000 or so distinct CDR3 sequences, 36% seen once. The sample in question was blood, obtained after autologous hematopoietic stem cell transplantation. Every receptor here comes from a girl aged 5-17 years with multiple sclerosis. Each CDR3 is given with its conserved first and last residue. D genes are given only for firm matches. Clone size is stated in some rows and not others, as once, few, many or a class when expanded.

clone size	D gene	V gene	J gene	CDR3 protein	CDR3 DNA
few	.	TRBV27	TRBJ2-7	CASSSGPFYEQYF	TGTGCCAGCAGTTCCGGGCCCTTCTACGAGCAGTACTTC
.	TRBD1	TRBV7-2	TRBJ1-2	CASHQGVNYGYTF	TGTGCCAGCCATCAGGGGGTAAATTATGGCTACACCTTC
once	TRBD2	TRBV12-3/TRBV12-4	TRBJ2-3	CASRFRSGRPDTQYF	TGTGCCAGCAGGTTCCGCAGCGGGAGACCAGATACGCAGTATTTT
.	.	TRBV10-1	TRBJ2-7	CASSEGSVGVHEQYF	TGCGCCAGCAGTGAGGGGTCGGTGGGAGTGCACGAGCAGTACTTC
.	.	TRBV15	TRBJ2-7	CATSRDLSSSSYEQYF	TGTGCCACCAGCAGAGATCTTAGCTCCAGCTCCTACGAGCAGTACTTC
.	TRBD2	TRBV19	TRBJ2-7	CASSSSGRGPYEQYF	TGTGCCAGTAGTAGTAGCGGGCGAGGACCCTACGAGCAGTACTTC
.	TRBD2	TRBV12-3/TRBV12-4	TRBJ2-4	CASSFRGSLSKNIQYF	TGTGCCAGCAGTTTTCGCGGGAGTTTGTCCAAAAACATTCAGTACTTC
.	.	TRBV27	TRBJ1-1	CASSRGQSLHEAFF	TGTGCCAGCAGTCGAGGACAGAGCCTTCATGAAGCTTTCTTT
once	TRBD1	TRBV6-5	TRBJ1-6	CASSYAGGTGGSDPPLHF	TGTGCCAGCAGTTACGCTGGGGGGACAGGGGGCAGTGATCCACCCCTCCACTTT
many	TRBD2	TRBV7-2	TRBJ2-7	CASSSWTSSYEQYF	TGTGCCAGCAGCTCTTGGACTAGCAGCTACGAGCAGTACTTC
few	.	TRBV28	TRBJ2-7	CASRATSAHYEQYF	TGTGCCAGCAGGGCGACTAGTGCCCATTACGAGCAGTACTTC
many	TRBD1	TRBV29-1	TRBJ2-1	CSVGGGIGYNEQFF	TGCAGCGTTGGAGGGGGCATCGGCTACAATGAGCAGTTCTTC
.	.	TRBV20-1	TRBJ1-5	CSARTAYSNLPQHF	TGCAGTGCTAGGACAGCGTATAGCAATCTGCCCCAGCATTTT
few	TRBD2	TRBV9	TRBJ2-3	CASSARTSGIPPDTQYF	TGTGCCAGCAGCGCCAGGACTAGCGGGATTCCCCCAGATACGCAGTATTTT
.	.	TRBV19	TRBJ2-1	CASSTQGQRAYNEQFF	TGTGCCAGTAGTACCCAGGGACAGCGGGCCTACAATGAGCAGTTCTTC
.	.	TRBV7-9	TRBJ1-5	CASSLGGSYSNQPQHF	TGTGCCAGCAGCTTAGGAGGTTCTTATAGCAATCAGCCCCAGCATTTT
.	TRBD1	TRBV5-1	TRBJ2-1	CASSLEGARYNEQFF	TGCGCCAGCAGCTTGGAGGGGGCTCGGTACAATGAGCAGTTCTTC
.	.	TRBV20-1	TRBJ2-7	CSATSGTGSRREQYF	TGCAGTGCTACATCCGGAACAGGGAGCCGCCGCGAGCAGTACTTC
few	.	TRBV7-9	TRBJ2-1	CASSQSESSYNEQFF	TGTGCCAGCAGTCAAAGCGAGAGCTCCTACAATGAGCAGTTCTTC
.	.	TRBV28	TRBJ2-4	CANSLYGQNIQYF	TGTGCCAACAGTTTATATGGTCAAAACATTCAGTACTTC